The next 18 T cell receptor beta chains were all read from a single sample in a study of blood T cell repertoires in COVID-19. Assay: immunoSEQ multiplex PCR; the TCRdb copy retains only in-frame clones and omits some. The profile covers over 200,000 clones, with 75% to 90% appearing a single time and about 2.5% taken by the ten largest. The sample was peripheral blood. The receptors derive from a man aged 25-45 years with COVID-19, enrolled during active disease.

The chain has TRBV7-3 and TRBJ2-3; D may be TRBD1 (5 bases). The ends were cut back, 2 bases at V and 4 bases at J, with 13 bases in the middle. This CDR3 spans 15 amino acids. Germline CDR1 SGHTA, CDR2 FQGTGA. The CDR3 nucleotides are TGTGCCAGCAGCTTACGGCAGGGTGGGGCAGATACGCAGTATTTT. Its translation is CASSLRQGGADTQYF.

V gene TRBV7-2 combines with J gene TRBJ1-2; D is ambiguous. This CDR3 spans 14 amino acids. Germline loops: CDR1 SGHTA, CDR2 FQGNSA. Trimming removed 1 base from V and 1 base from J, with 7 bases in between. CDR3 loop: CASSLGRVNYGYTF. The CDR3 DNA reads as TGTGCCAGCAGCTTAGGACGGGTTAACTATGGCTACACCTTC.

In DNA form, the CDR3 reads TGCGCCAGCAGCCCCGGGACAGTTGGGATAGAGACCCAGTACTTC. This codes for CASSPGTVGIETQYF. The chain joins TRBV5-1 to TRBJ2-5; 7 nucleotides match TRBD1. Trimming cost V 4 bases and J 4 bases; bases outside gene matches: 10. Looked up from germline, CDR1 is SGHRS and CDR2 is YFSETQ. The CDR3 spans 15 residues.

The chain has TRBV28 and TRBJ1-2; 9 positions match TRBD1. The CDR3 is 19 residues long. CDR1 MDHEN and CDR2 SYDVKM come from the germline V gene. With 2 bases clipped from V and 0 bases from J, the junction kept 13 bases outside the gene matches. CDR3: CASSLGNGQGNETNYGYTF. The CDR3 bases are TGTGCCAGCAGTTTAGGGAACGGACAGGGGAATGAGACTAACTATGGCTACACCTTC.

J is TRBJ2-3 and V is TRBV11-1, with 10 bases that match TRBD1. The junction had 7 bases not matched to a gene; V was cut back by 5 bases and J by 5 bases. The CDR3 runs 15 residues. From germline, CDR1 is SGHAT and CDR2 FQDESV (reference sequence). CDR3: CASSLPGQGLDTQYF. The DNA of the CDR3 is TGTGCCAGCAGCCTCCCGGGACAGGGGTTAGATACGCAGTATTTT. The variable domain in full, with the rest retrieved from reference TRBV11-1 and TRBJ2-3, is EAEVAQSPRYKITEKSQAVAFWCDPISGHATLYWYRQILGQGPELLVQFQDESVVDDSQLPKDRFSAERLKGVDSTLKIQPAELGDSAMYLCASSLPGQGLDTQYFGPGTRLTVL.

The chain combines TRBV28 with TRBJ2-3; 8 positions match TRBD2. The trim removed 7 bases at V and 0 bases at J, leaving 9 bases unmatched. Germline V CDR1 and CDR2: MDHEN, SYDVKM. This CDR3 is built from 16 residues. This CDR3 reads CASTPRSGESTDTQYF. The CDR3 nucleotides are TGTGCCAGCACCCCCCGTAGCGGGGAAAGCACAGATACGCAGTATTTT.

As DNA, the CDR3 is TGTGCCAGCAGCTCAGACAGGAACACTGAAGCTTTCTTT. Its protein is CASSSDRNTEAFF. This chain links TRBV7-3 with TRBJ1-1; possible D gene TRBD1, 5 bases. Trimming pared 4 bases from V and 1 base from J, leaving 7 bases between. The CDR3 sequence is 13 residues long. Germline CDR1 and CDR2: SGHTA and FQGTGA.

The genes are TRBV19 and TRBJ2-1; 11 nucleotides agree with TRBD2. Germline V CDR1 and CDR2: LNHDA, SQIVND (reference sequence). The CDR3 is 16 amino acids. With V trimmed by 1 base and J by 9 bases, 8 bases remained unmatched. The CDR3 loop is CASSIATSGRWGEQFF. The CDR3 nucleotides are TGTGCCAGTAGTATAGCCACTAGCGGGAGATGGGGTGAGCAGTTCTTC.

V and J are TRBV5-1 and TRBJ2-7, with 7 bases lining up with TRBD1. The V and J ends lost 4 bases and 2 bases, in that order; junction bases with no gene match: 6. Per the germline V gene, CDR1 is SGHRS and CDR2 is YFSETQ. This CDR3 has 14 amino acids. CDR3 protein: CASSTGTAPYEQYF. DNA of the CDR3: TGCGCCAGCAGCACCGGGACAGCCCCCTACGAGCAGTACTTC.

The V gene is TRBV5-6, the J gene TRBJ2-1; 7 bases map to TRBD1. Germline CDR1 and CDR2: SGHDT and YYEEEE. The CDR3 loop spans 15 amino acids. The J segment lost 7 bases and the V segment lost 0 bases, leaving 7 bases of the junction unmatched. The CDR3 DNA is TGTGCCAGCAGCTTGGTGACAGGGAAAGGTAATGAGCAGTTCTTC. As protein: CASSLVTGKGNEQFF.

CDR3 residues: CASSPGTALVLNTEAFF. The CDR3 region has the DNA TGTGCCAGCAGCCCAGGGACAGCCCTTGTTCTGAACACTGAAGCTTTCTTT. The rearrangement links TRBV7-6 to TRBJ1-1; 7 bases are a match to TRBD1. The V gene end was trimmed by 5 bases and the J gene end by 0 bases; junction bases not matched to a gene: 12. This CDR3 comprises 17 residues. Germline-derived CDR1 and CDR2 are SGHVS and FNYEAQ. Full variable domain (missing parts from reference TRBV7-6 and TRBJ1-1): GAGVSQSPRYKVTKRGQDVALRCDPISGHVSLYWYRQALGQGPEFLTYFNYEAQQDKSGLPNDRFSAERPEGSISTLTIQRTEQRDSAMYRCASSPGTALVLNTEAFFGQGTRLTVV.

This rearrangement joins TRBV5-4 to TRBJ1-1; 7 nucleotides match TRBD1. Unmatched junction bases numbered 10, after V lost 4 bases and J lost 1 base. Germline V gene lookup returns CDR1 SGHNT and CDR2 YYREEE (reference sequence). This CDR3 is built from 16 residues. DNA of the CDR3: TGTGCCAGCAGCCTAGATTTCGGGGACAGGAACACTGAAGCTTTCTTT. Translation: CASSLDFGDRNTEAFF.

The rearrangement joins TRBV24-1 to TRBJ2-1, with D possibly TRBD1 on 5 matching bases. Trimming removed 5 bases from V and 7 bases from J, with 14 bases in between. The germline V gene encodes CDR1 KGHDR and CDR2 SFDVKD. The CDR3 consists of 14 residues. The CDR3 DNA reads as TGTGCCACCAGTGGGGCAGGGTTGTTGAATGAGCAGTTCTTC. Translation gives CATSGAGLLNEQFF.

The chain carries TRBV6-2 or TRBV6-3 and TRBJ2-7; 9 nucleotides line up with TRBD1. The J segment lost 5 bases and the V segment lost 2 bases, leaving 4 bases of the junction unmatched. This CDR3 region has 14 residues. Germline assignment: CDR1 MNHEY and CDR2 SVGEGT. In DNA, the CDR3 is TGTGCCAGCAGTTACCGGGGACAGGGTGACGAGCAGTACTTC. This sequence encodes CASSYRGQGDEQYF.

V gene TRBV14 combines with J gene TRBJ2-7; maybe TRBD2 (6 bases). Germline CDR1 and CDR2: SGHDN and FVKESK. This CDR3 has 14 amino acids. V lost 5 bases, J lost 5 bases, and 16 bases lay in between. The CDR3 sequence: CASSSTWGGDEQYF. Written as DNA, the CDR3 is TGTGCCAGCAGCTCCACGTGGGGCGGGGACGAGCAGTACTTC.

The rearrangement uses TRBV5-1 and TRBJ2-7, with D perhaps TRBD1 (6 bases). CDR3 length: 15 residues. Germline V gives CDR1 SGHRS, CDR2 YFSETQ. Trimming cost V 0 bases and J 2 bases, with 12 bases left between them. CDR3 nucleotides: TGCGCCAGCAGCTTGGCCAGGGGAGTCGCCTACGAGCAGTACTTC. Its protein product is CASSLARGVAYEQYF.

The chain joins TRBV5-1 to TRBJ2-7, with D tentatively TRBD1 (7 bases). CDR1 is SGHRS, CDR2 YFSETQ, per germline. The CDR3 contains 15 residues. V gave up 6 bases and J gave up 2 bases, with 18 bases separating them. In DNA form, the CDR3 reads TGCGCCAGCACCCCCGGGGGACAGCTGCCCTACGAGCAGTACTTC. Protein product: CASTPGGQLPYEQYF.

CDR3 in amino acids: CASMDFSNEQFF. CDR3 sequence (DNA): TGTGCCAGCATGGACTTCTCCAATGAGCAGTTCTTC. This rearrangement joins TRBV2 to TRBJ2-1, with a tentative D call TRBD2 (5 bases). The V gene lost 7 bases and the J gene lost 6 bases, with 10 bases spanning the gap. The V gene's germline CDR1 is SNHLY and CDR2 FYNNEI. The CDR3 sequence is 12 residues long.